A few counts support the clone carrying this T cell receptor (beta chain). Profiling relied on immunoSEQ multiplex PCR, and the TCRdb table lists in-frame clones only, not all of them. In the table there are some 140,000 clones, approximately 84% of which are singletons. This entry belongs to a study of blood T cell repertoires in COVID-19. Whole-study context: Whether acute or convalescent, the COVID-19 samples came from the United States, Italy and Spain. Nucleic acid was either cDNA or gDNA, and it came from T cells, B-cell-depleted T cells, or PBMCs.

Per germline, CDR1 SGDLS and CDR2 YYNGEE. Trimming removed 3 bases from V and 4 bases from J, with 22 bases in between. This CDR3 has 18 amino acids. The specimen sequenced was PBMCs or T cells enriched from blood (not recorded which). This sequence was found in a man between 40 and 49 years old with acute COVID-19. J is TRBJ1-4 and V is TRBV9; D is possibly TRBD1 (6 bases). CDR3 bases: TGTGCCAGCAGCGAGGAAGGGGGAACCTGGGCGGGTAATGAAAAACTGTTTTTT. This translates into CASSEEGGTWAGNEKLFF.